A selection of T cell receptor beta chains follows, all from one sample in a study of blood T cell repertoires in COVID-19. TCRdb keeps only in-frame clones here, not all; method: immunoSEQ multiplex PCR. This sample yields fewer than 500,000 clones, of which nearly 90% are seen a single time; under 2% belongs to the top ten. Sequences were obtained from PBMCs or T cells enriched from blood (not recorded which). These receptors all stem from a woman between 18 and 29 years old with acute COVID-19. Both conserved end residues are part of each CDR3. A D gene is named only where the DNA matches it firmly. Some rows have no size entry. The others give once, few or many, or a class for an expanded clone.

J	size	D	V	CDR3	DNA
TRBJ2-3	-	TRBD1	TRBV7-2	CASSRDRDTQYF	TGTGCCAGCAGCCGGGACAGGGATACGCAGTATTTT
TRBJ1-1	-	-	TRBV7-9	CASSLLKGGNTEAFF	TGTGCCAGCAGCTTATTGAAGGGAGGGAACACTGAAGCTTTCTTT
TRBJ1-4	-	-	TRBV5-5	CASSFPRSTNEKLFF	TGTGCCAGCAGCTTCCCCAGGTCAACTAATGAAAAACTGTTTTTT
TRBJ2-7	-	TRBD1	TRBV27	CASSTGQGADEQYF	TGTGCCAGCAGCACGGGACAGGGGGCAGACGAGCAGTACTTC
TRBJ1-2	-	-	TRBV7-9	CASSLKLRYGYTF	TGTGCCAGCAGCCTAAAACTGCGCTATGGCTACACCTTC
TRBJ2-1	-	TRBD2	TRBV25-1	CASSDPLGGRSYNEQFF	TGTGCCAGCAGTGACCCCCTGGGCGGGAGGTCCTACAATGAGCAGTTCTTC
TRBJ1-4	-	TRBD1	TRBV28	CASIPGQVSWGEKLFF	TGTGCCAGCATCCCGGGACAGGTTTCGTGGGGTGAAAAACTGTTTTTT
TRBJ2-3	once	TRBD2	TRBV11-2	CASSFTVAGFSTDTQYF	TGTGCCAGCAGCTTTACGGTAGCGGGATTTTCTACAGATACGCAGTATTTT
TRBJ1-5	few	TRBD1	TRBV4-1	CASSLGGQVHQPQHF	TGCGCCAGCAGCCTGGGGGGACAGGTACATCAGCCCCAGCATTTT
TRBJ2-5	-	-	TRBV24-1	CATSPIGGEETQYF	TGTGCCACCAGCCCAATCGGAGGGGAAGAGACCCAGTACTTC
TRBJ1-5	few	-	TRBV2	CASSEAAGSFNQPQHF	TGTGCCAGCAGTGAAGCCGCAGGGTCATTCAATCAGCCCCAGCATTTT
TRBJ2-1	-	-	TRBV10-3	CAISDPTQPGQYNEQFF	TGTGCCATCAGTGATCCAACTCAACCGGGACAATACAATGAGCAGTTCTTC
TRBJ1-2	-	-	TRBV13	CASSLATTKGYTF	TGTGCCAGCAGCTTGGCGACGACAAAGGGCTACACCTTC
TRBJ2-3	-	-	TRBV11-3	CASRVRGSDTQYF	TGTGCCAGCAGAGTTCGGGGGTCAGATACGCAGTATTTT
TRBJ2-2	once	-	TRBV6-2/TRBV6-3	CASTPSAGELFF	TGTGCCAGCACCCCCTCGGCCGGGGAGCTGTTTTTT
TRBJ2-5	-	-	TRBV7-9	CASSLAKGRGQETQYF	TGTGCCAGCAGCTTAGCGAAGGGAAGGGGGCAAGAGACCCAGTACTTC
TRBJ1-5	once	-	TRBV5-1	CASSLLGAMGQPQHF	TGCGCCAGCAGCTTGTTGGGGGCTATGGGTCAGCCCCAGCATTTT
TRBJ1-5	-	-	TRBV6-5	CASSYSSRSNQPQHF	TGTGCCAGCAGTTACTCGAGCCGTAGCAATCAGCCCCAGCATTTT
TRBJ2-1	-	-	TRBV28	CASKTTPGHNEQFF	TGTGCCAGTAAGACTACCCCTGGCCACAATGAGCAGTTCTTC
TRBJ1-6	-	TRBD1	TRBV2	CASSEGMTGGQSPLHF	TGTGCCAGCAGCGAAGGTATGACAGGGGGTCAGTCACCCCTCCACTTT
TRBJ2-2	-	-	TRBV29-1	CSAKQGRDTGELFF	TGCAGCGCTAAGCAGGGGCGGGACACCGGGGAGCTGTTTTTT
TRBJ1-6	-	-	TRBV5-6	CASSFGAEVRGDSPLHF	TGTGCCAGCAGCTTTGGGGCGGAGGTCAGGGGAGATTCACCCCTCCACTTT
TRBJ1-4	-	TRBD1	TRBV7-6	CASSLGGQGNEKLFF	TGTGCCAGCAGCTTAGGGGGACAGGGAAATGAAAAACTGTTTTTT
TRBJ2-1	-	-	TRBV9	CASSAAGASATLGKFF	TGTGCCAGCAGCGCGGCGGGTGCTAGCGCCACCCTTGGGAAGTTCTTC
TRBJ2-5	once	TRBD2	TRBV4-3	CASSQGEGGTQYF	TGCGCCAGCAGCCAGGGGGAGGGTGGGACCCAGTACTTC
TRBJ2-1	once	TRBD2	TRBV24-1	CATSERGTSGYNEQFF	TGTGCCACCAGTGAAAGAGGGACTAGCGGATACAATGAGCAGTTCTTC